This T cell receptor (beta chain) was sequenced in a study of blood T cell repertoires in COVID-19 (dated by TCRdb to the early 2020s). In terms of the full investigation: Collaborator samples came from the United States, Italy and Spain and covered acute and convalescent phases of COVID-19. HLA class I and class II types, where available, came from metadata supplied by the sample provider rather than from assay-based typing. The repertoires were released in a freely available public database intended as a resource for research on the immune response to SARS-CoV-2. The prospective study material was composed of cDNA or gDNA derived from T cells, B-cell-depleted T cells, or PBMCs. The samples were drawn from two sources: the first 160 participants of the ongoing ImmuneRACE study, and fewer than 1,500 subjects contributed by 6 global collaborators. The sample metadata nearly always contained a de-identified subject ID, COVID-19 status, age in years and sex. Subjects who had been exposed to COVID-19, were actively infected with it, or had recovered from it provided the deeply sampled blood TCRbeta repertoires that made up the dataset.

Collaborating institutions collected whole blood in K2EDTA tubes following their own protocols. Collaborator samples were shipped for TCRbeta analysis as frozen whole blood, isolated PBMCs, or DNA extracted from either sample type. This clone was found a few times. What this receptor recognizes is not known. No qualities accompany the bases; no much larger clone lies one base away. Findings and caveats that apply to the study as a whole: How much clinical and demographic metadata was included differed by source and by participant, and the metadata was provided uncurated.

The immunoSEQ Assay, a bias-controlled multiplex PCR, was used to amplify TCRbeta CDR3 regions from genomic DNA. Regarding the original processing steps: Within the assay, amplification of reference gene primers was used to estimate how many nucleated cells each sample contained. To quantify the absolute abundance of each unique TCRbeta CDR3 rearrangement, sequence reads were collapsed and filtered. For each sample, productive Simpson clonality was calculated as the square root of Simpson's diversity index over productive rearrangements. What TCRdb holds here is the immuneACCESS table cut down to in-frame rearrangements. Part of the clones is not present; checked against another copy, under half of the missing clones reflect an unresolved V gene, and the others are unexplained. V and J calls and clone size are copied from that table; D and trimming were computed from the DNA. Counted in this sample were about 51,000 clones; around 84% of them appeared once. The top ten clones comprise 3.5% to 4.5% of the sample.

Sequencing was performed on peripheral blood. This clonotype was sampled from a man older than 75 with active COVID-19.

This receptor carries the CDR3 CSASAGRLGYTF. The sequenced DNA is TGCAGTGCTAGTGCAGGGCGGCTTGGCTACACCTTC. The rearranged chain carries TRBV20-1 and TRBJ1-2; matching of 5 bases hints at TRBD1 as the D gene. The CDR3 runs 12 amino acids, cysteine and phenylalanine included. The read is trimmed to its CDR3 DNA, 36 bases read in frame from base 1. Reading the germline V gene (reference sequence) gives CDR1 DFQATT and CDR2 SNEGSKA. The germline ends are 12 bases apart after V is trimmed by 3 bases and J by 7 bases.